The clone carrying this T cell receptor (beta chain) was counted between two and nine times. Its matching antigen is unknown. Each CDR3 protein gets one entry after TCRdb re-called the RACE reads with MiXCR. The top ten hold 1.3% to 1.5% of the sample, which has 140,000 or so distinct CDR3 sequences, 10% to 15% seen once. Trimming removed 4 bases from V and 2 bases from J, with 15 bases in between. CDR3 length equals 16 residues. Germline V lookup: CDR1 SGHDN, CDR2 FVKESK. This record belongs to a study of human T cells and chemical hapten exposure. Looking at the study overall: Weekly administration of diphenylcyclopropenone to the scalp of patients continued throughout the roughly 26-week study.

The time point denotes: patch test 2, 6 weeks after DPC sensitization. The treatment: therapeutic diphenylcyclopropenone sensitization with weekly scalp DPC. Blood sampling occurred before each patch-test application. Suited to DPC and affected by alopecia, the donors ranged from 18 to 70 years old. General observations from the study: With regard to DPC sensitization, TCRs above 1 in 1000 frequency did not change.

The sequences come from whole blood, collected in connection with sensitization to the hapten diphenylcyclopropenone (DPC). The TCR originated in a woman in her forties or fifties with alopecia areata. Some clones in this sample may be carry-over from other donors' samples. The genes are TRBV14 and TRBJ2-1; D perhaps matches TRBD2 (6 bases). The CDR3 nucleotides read TGTGCCAGCAGCCGGTGGGCGGGAAAGACCTACAATGAGCAGTTCTTC. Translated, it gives CASSRWAGKTYNEQFF.